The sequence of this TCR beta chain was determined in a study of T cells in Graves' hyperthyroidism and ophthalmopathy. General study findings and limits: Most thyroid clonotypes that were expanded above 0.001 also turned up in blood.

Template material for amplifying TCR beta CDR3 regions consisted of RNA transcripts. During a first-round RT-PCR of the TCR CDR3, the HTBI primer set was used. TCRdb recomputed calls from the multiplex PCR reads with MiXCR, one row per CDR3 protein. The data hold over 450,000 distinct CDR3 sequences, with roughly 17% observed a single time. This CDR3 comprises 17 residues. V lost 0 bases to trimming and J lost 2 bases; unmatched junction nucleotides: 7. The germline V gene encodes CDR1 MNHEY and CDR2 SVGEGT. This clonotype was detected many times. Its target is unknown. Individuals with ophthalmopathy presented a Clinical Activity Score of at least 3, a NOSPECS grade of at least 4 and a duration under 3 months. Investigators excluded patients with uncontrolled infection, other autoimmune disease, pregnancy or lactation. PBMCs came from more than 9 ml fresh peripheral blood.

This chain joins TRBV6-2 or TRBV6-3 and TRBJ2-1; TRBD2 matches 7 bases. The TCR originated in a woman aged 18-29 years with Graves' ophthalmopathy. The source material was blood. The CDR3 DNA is TGTGCCAGCAGTTACTCCAGTAGTGGGAGGGCCTACAATGAGCAGTTCTTC. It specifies CASSYSSSGRAYNEQFF.